This TCR beta chain originates from a study of radiotherapy plus CTLA-4 blockade in lung cancer. Using immunoSEQ multiplex PCR, the repertoire was profiled, and TCRdb retains in-frame clones only, with some absent. Of around 41,000 clones in the sample, roughly two thirds are singletons; the top ten hold roughly a quarter. This CDR3 is 16 amino acids long. V was clipped by 7 bases and J by 6 bases; unmatched bases: 11. The germline V gene has CDR1 SGHTA and CDR2 FQGTGA. This material consisted of peripheral blood, taken from a patient treated with radiotherapy plus ipilimumab. The origin of this receptor is a human donor with non-small cell lung cancer who had a partial response to radiotherapy plus ipilimumab. The chain has TRBV7-3 and TRBJ2-3; 12 bases align to TRBD2. The chain's CDR3 is CASKDTSGGMTDTQYF. DNA of the CDR3: TGTGCCAGCAAGGATACTAGCGGGGGGATGACGGATACGCAGTATTTT.